This T cell receptor beta chain was sequenced for a study of long-term antiretroviral therapy in people with HIV. Study-wide points: Blood sampling spanned 2004 to 2017, possibly under older ART regimens.

Germline values: CDR1 SGHVS, CDR2 FQNEAQ. Deletions cut 1 base from V and 1 base from J, with 17 bases between. The CDR3 spans 18 residues. Details on this clone: The antigen remains undetermined.

Running of the v3.0 immunoSEQ assay took place at survey level. Sequencing was performed with immunoSEQ multiplex PCR; in TCRdb, only in-frame clones are kept and a portion is missing. The sample has about 28,000 clones; roughly nine tenths are singletons. The sequence derives from a man aged 45-65 years with HIV. V is TRBV7-8 and J is TRBJ2-4; D could derive from TRBD1 or TRBD2 (6 bases each). The material sequenced was unsorted PBMCs, taken 2 years after starting antiretroviral therapy. In nucleotides, the CDR3 is TGTGCCAGCAGCTTAGGTGGAGGGGGGACTGCGGCCAAAAACATTCAGTACTTC. This sequence encodes CASSLGGGGTAAKNIQYF.